The clone carrying this T cell receptor beta chain was counted once. These data come from a study of blood T cell repertoires in COVID-19. About the study: The United States, Italy and Spain supplied acute and convalescent COVID-19 samples. The analysed material was cDNA or gDNA that came from T cells, B-cell-depleted T cells, or PBMCs.

Followed longitudinally, the Seattle patients had been enrolled during active infection. In the original analysis: Amplification with reference gene primers provided the estimates of nucleated cell counts. Assay used: immunoSEQ multiplex PCR; TCRdb lists only in-frame clones, some missing. Clonal size and the V and J genes are those of that table, whereas D and trimming came from the DNA. Among roughly 62,000 clones listed, 80% to 85% were seen once. From germline, CDR1 is LGHNA and CDR2 YSLEER. CDR3 length: 16 amino acids. Trimming left V 0 bases short and J 2 bases short, with 10 bases between. This sequence was found in a man at least 80 years old with COVID-19, enrolled during active disease. Sequencing was done on a sample of peripheral blood. The chain employs TRBV4-3 and TRBJ1-4; possibly TRBD1 for D (6 bases). CDR3 loop: CASSQDLTGTNEKLFF. CDR3 bases: TGCGCCAGCAGCCAAGATCTAACAGGGACTAATGAAAAACTGTTTTTT.